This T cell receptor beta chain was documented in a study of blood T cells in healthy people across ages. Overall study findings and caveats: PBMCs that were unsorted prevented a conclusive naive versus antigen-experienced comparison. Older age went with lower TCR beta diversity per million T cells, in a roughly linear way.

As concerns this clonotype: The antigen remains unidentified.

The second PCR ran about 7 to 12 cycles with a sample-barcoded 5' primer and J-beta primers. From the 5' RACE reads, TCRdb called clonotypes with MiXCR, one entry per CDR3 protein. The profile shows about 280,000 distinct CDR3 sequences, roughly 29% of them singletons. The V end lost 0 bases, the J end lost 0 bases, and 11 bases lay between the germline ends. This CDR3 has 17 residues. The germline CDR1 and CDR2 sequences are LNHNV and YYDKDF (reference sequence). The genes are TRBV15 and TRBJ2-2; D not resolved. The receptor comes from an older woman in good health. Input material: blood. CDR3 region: CATSRDLQSANTGELFF. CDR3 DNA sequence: TGTGCCACCAGCAGAGATCTCCAGTCAGCGAACACCGGGGAGCTGTTTTTT. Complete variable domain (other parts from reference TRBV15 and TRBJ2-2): DAMVIQNPRYQVTQFGKPVTLSCSQTLNHNVMYWYQQKSSQAPKLLFHYYDKDFNNEADTPDNFQSRRPNTSFCFLDIRSPGLGDTAMYLCATSRDLQSANTGELFFGEGSRLTVL.